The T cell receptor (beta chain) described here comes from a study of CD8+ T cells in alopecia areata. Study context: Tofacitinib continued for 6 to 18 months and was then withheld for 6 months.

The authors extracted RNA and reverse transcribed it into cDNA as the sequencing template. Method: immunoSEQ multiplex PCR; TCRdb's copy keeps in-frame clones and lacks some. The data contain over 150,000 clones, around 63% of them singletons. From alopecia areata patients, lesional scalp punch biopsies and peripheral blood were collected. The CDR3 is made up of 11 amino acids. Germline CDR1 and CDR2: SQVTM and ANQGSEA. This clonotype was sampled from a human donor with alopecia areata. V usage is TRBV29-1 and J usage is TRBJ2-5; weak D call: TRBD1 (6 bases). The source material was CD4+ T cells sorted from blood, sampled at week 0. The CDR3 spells CRGDMQETQYF. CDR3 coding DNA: TGCAGGGGGGACATGCAAGAGACCCAGTACTTC.